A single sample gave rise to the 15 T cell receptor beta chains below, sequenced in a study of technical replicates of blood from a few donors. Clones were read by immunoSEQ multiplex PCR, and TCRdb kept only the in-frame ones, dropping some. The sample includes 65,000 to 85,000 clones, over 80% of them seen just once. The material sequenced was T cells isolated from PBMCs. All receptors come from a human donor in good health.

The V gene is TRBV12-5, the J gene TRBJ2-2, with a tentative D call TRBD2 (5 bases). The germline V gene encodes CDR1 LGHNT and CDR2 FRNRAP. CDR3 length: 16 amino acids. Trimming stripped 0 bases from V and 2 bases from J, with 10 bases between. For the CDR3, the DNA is TGTGCTAGTGGTTTGGTAGCTAGCCGTAACACCGGGGAGCTGTTTTTT. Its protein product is CASGLVASRNTGELFF.

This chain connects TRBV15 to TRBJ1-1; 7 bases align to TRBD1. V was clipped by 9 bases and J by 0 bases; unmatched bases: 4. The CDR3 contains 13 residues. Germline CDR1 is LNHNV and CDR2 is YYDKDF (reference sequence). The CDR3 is CATTDRVNTEAFF. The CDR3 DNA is TGTGCCACTACAGACAGGGTGAACACTGAAGCTTTCTTT.

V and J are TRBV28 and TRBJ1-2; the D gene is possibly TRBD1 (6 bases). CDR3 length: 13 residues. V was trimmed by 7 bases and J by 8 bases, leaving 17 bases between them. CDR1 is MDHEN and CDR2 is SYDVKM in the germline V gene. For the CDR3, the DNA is TGTGCCAGCAATCAACAGGGCACACCCGGCTACACCTTC. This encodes CASNQQGTPGYTF.

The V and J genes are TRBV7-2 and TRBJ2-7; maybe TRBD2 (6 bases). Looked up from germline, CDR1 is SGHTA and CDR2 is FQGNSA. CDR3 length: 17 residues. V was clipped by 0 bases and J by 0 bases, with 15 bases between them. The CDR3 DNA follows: TGTGCCAGCAGCTTAGCCAGCGGAGGGAAGAGCTCCTACGAGCAGTACTTC. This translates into CASSLASGGKSSYEQYF.

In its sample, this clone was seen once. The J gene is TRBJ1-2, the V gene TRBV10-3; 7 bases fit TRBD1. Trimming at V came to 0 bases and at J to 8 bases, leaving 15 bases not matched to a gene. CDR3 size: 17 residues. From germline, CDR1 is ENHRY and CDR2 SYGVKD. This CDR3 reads CAISESTQTGPRSGYTF. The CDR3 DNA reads TGTGCCATCAGTGAGTCGACTCAGACAGGGCCTCGTTCCGGCTACACCTTC.

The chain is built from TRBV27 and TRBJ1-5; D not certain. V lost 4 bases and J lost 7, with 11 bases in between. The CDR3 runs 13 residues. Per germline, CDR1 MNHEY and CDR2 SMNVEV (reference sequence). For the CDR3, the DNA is TGTGCCAGCAGTTGGGCCCAATACCAGCCCCAGCATTTT. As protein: CASSWAQYQPQHF.

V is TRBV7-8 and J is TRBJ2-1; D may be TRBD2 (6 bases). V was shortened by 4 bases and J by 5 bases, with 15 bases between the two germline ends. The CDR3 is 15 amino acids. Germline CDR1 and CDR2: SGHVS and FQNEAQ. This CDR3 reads CASSSGTASHNEQFF. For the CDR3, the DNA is TGTGCCAGCAGCTCAGGGACTGCGAGCCACAATGAGCAGTTCTTC.

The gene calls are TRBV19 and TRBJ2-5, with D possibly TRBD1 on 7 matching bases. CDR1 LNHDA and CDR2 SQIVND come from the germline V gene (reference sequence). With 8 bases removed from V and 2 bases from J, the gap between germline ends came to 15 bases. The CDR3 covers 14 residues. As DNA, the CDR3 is TGTGCCAGTGCGGACAGGCGGGGACAAGAGACCCAGTACTTC. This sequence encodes CASADRRGQETQYF.

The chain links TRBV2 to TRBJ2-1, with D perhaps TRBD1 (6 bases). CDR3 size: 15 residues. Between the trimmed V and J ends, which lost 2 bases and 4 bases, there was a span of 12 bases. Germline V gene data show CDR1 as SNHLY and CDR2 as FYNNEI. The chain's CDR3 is CASSELQGGYNEQFF. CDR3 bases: TGTGCCAGCAGTGAACTCCAAGGGGGATACAATGAGCAGTTCTTC. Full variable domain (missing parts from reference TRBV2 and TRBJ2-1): EPEVTQTPSHQVTQMGQEVILRCVPISNHLYFYWYRQILGQKVEFLVSFYNNEISEKSEIFDDQFSVERPDGSNFTLKIRSTKLEDSAMYFCASSELQGGYNEQFFGPGTRLTVL.

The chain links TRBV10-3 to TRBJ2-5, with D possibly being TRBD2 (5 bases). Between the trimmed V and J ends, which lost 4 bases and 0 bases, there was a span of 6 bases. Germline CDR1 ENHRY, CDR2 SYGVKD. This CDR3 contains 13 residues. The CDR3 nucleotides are TGTGCCATCAGTGGAGGGTACCAAGAGACCCAGTACTTC. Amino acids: CAISGGYQETQYF.

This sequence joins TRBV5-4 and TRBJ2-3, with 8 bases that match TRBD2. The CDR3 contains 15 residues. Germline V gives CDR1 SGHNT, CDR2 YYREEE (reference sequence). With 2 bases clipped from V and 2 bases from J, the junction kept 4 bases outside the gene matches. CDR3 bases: TGTGCCAGCAGCTTAAAACTAGCGGACACAGATACGCAGTATTTT. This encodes CASSLKLADTDTQYF.

The CDR3 nucleotides read TGTGCCAGCAGCTCAGCCCTAGGGGTCACAGATACGCAGTATTTT. Its translation is CASSSALGVTDTQYF. This chain links TRBV7-2 with TRBJ2-3; TRBD1 might be the D (5 bases). Germline V gene lookup returns CDR1 SGHTA and CDR2 FQGNSA. Trimming removed 4 bases from V and 2 bases from J, with 13 bases in between. CDR3 length: 15 amino acids.

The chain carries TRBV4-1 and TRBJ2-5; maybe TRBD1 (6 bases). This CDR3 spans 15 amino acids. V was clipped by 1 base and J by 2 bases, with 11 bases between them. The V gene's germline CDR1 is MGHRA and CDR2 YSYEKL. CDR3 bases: TGCGCCAGCAGCCAAGCAGACAGGCGTCAAGAGACCCAGTACTTC. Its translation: CASSQADRRQETQYF.

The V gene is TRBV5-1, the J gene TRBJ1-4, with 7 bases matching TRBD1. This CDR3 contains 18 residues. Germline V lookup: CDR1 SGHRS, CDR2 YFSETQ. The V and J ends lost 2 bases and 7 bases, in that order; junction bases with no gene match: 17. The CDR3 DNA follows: TGCGCCAGCAGCTTCTACCCCCCTAACAGGGGTCAAAGTGAAAAACTGTTTTTT. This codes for CASSFYPPNRGQSEKLFF.

CDR3 sequence: CASSHVPGFQETQYF. CDR3 bases: TGCGCCAGCAGCCATGTTCCCGGTTTCCAAGAGACCCAGTACTTC. V usage is TRBV4-1 and J usage is TRBJ2-5; D gene unclear. From germline, CDR1 is MGHRA and CDR2 YSYEKL. The CDR3 totals 15 residues. V lost 3 bases and J 1 base, leaving 12 bases between the germline ends.